The 15 T cell receptor beta chains reported below all come from one sample, sequenced in a study of OX40 agonist ivuxolimab in advanced cancers. Assay used: immunoSEQ multiplex PCR; TCRdb lists only in-frame clones, some missing. The sample has 50,000 to 75,000 clones; 85% to 90% are singletons. This specimen consisted of CD4+ or CD8+ T cells sorted from blood, obtained in a trial of the OX40 agonist ivuxolimab. The receptors come from an adult with an advanced solid tumor such as melanoma, head and neck, liver or kidney cancer.

V usage is TRBV5-8 and J usage is TRBJ2-1, with unresolved D. The CDR3 spans 15 residues. Germline CDR1 SGHTS, CDR2 YDEGEE. Trimming removed 4 bases at V and 0 bases at J, with 11 bases between. The chain's CDR3 is CASSLGLSSYNEQFF. Written as DNA, the CDR3 is TGTGCCAGCAGCCTGGGGTTGAGCTCCTACAATGAGCAGTTCTTC.

The rearrangement joins TRBV18 to TRBJ2-5, with D unresolved. Judging by the DNA end, TRBJ2-7 fits better; the J call may be wrong. Germline V gene data show CDR1 as KGHSH and CDR2 as LQKENI. The CDR3 is 11 amino acids. CDR3 amino acids: CASSPGYEQYF. CDR3 nucleotides: TGTGCCAGCTCACCGGGCTACGAGCAGTACTTC.

The J gene is TRBJ2-7, the V gene TRBV7-8; D remains ambiguous. V dropped 1 base and J dropped 6 bases, with 7 bases sitting between them. CDR3 size: 12 residues. From germline, CDR1 is SGHVS and CDR2 FQNEAQ. The CDR3 coding sequence is TGTGCCAGCAGCTTAGTTAGATCCGAGCAGTACTTC. Translated: CASSLVRSEQYF.

This rearrangement joins TRBV6-6 to TRBJ1-1; the D is unclear. The CDR3 contains 13 residues. V was trimmed by 0 bases and J by 2 bases, leaving 4 bases between them. CDR1 MNHNY and CDR2 SVGAGI come from the germline V gene (reference sequence). The CDR3 protein is CASSYSDNTEAFF. In DNA form, the CDR3 reads TGTGCCAGCAGTTACTCGGACAACACTGAAGCTTTCTTT.

The chain links TRBV7-8 to TRBJ2-7; 8 bases match TRBD2. The CDR3 length is 15 residues. Germline lookup yields CDR1 SGHVS and CDR2 FQNEAQ. V shed 1 base, J shed 3 bases, and the junction held 5 bases outside the gene matches. CDR3 nucleotides: TGTGCCAGCAGCTTAGTGGCGGGAGGAGGCTACGAGCAGTACTTC. Its protein product is CASSLVAGGGYEQYF.

As DNA, the CDR3 is TGTGCCAGTAGTAGTCAGGGGGGAAGCAATCAGCCCCAGCATTTT. This sequence encodes CASSSQGGSNQPQHF. V usage is TRBV19 and J usage is TRBJ1-5; 7 bases are shared with TRBD1. Germline values: CDR1 LNHDA, CDR2 SQIVND (reference sequence). V lost 4 bases to trimming and J lost 1 base; unmatched junction nucleotides: 4. There are 15 residues in the CDR3. Combining the CDR3 with reference TRBV19 and TRBJ1-5 gives the whole variable domain DGGITQSPKYLFRKEGQNVTLSCEQNLNHDAMYWYRQDPGQGLRLIYYSQIVNDFQKGDIAEGYSVSREKKESFPLTVTSAQKNPTAFYLCASSSQGGSNQPQHFGDGTRLSIL.

This chain joins TRBV19 and TRBJ2-7; D is ambiguous. The CDR3 runs 14 residues. CDR1 and CDR2 from the germline V gene are LNHDA and SQIVND (reference sequence). Trimming removed 0 bases from V and 0 bases from J, with 6 bases in between. CDR3 loop: CASSIDPGSYEQYF. The CDR3, as DNA: TGTGCCAGTAGTATAGATCCAGGCTCCTACGAGCAGTACTTC.

The chain has TRBV19 and TRBJ1-5, with a weak D call TRBD1 (6 bases). Trimming took 7 bases from V and 3 from J, leaving 16 bases between them. This CDR3 is built from 15 residues. Germline CDR1 reads LNHDA; CDR2 reads SQIVND (reference sequence). CDR3 region: CASNGAGAINQPQHF. CDR3 DNA sequence: TGTGCCAGTAACGGGGCAGGGGCCATCAATCAGCCCCAGCATTTT.

This rearrangement joins TRBV6-1 to TRBJ2-7; 9 bases fit TRBD1. This CDR3 is built from 14 residues. CDR1 is MNHNS, CDR2 SASEGT, per germline. Unmatched junction bases numbered 8, after V lost 7 bases and J lost 4 bases. The CDR3 protein is CASTRQGVVYEQYF. DNA of the CDR3: TGTGCCAGCACCCGACAGGGGGTGGTATACGAGCAGTACTTC.

This chain uses TRBV11-2 with TRBJ2-3; 10 bases agree with TRBD1. There are 12 residues in the CDR3. CDR1 and CDR2 from the germline V gene are SGHAT and FQNNGV. The V gene end was trimmed by 8 bases and the J gene end by 5 bases; junction bases not matched to a gene: 1. The DNA for the CDR3 is TGTGCCAGCGGACAGGGGGGAGATACGCAGTATTTT. It encodes CASGQGGDTQYF.

This sequence joins TRBV5-1 and TRBJ1-2; D is unresolved. V lost 0 bases, J lost 2 bases, and 5 bases lay in between. CDR1 SGHRS and CDR2 YFSETQ come from the germline V gene. This CDR3 comprises 13 residues. The CDR3 bases are TGCGCCAGCAGCTTGGGAGGGAACTATGGCTACACCTTC. As protein: CASSLGGNYGYTF.

The gene calls are TRBV5-1 and TRBJ2-1; no definite D call. Germline-derived CDR1 and CDR2 are SGHRS and YFSETQ. The CDR3 has 15 amino acids. The V end was cut by 4 bases, the J end by 3 bases, with 14 bases between. The CDR3 is CASSPLRGNYNEQFF. The CDR3 nucleotides read TGCGCCAGCAGCCCTCTCCGCGGAAACTACAATGAGCAGTTCTTC.

The V gene is TRBV25-1, the J gene TRBJ2-2; unclear D gene. The CDR3 has 14 residues. Trimming shortened V by 2 bases and J by 10 bases, and 14 bases separated the two germline ends. Per germline, CDR1 MGHDK and CDR2 SYGVNS. The CDR3, as DNA: TGTGCCAGCAGTGAAGAAAAGGGTTACGAGGAGCTGTTTTTT. Residues: CASSEEKGYEELFF.

This chain joins TRBV28 and TRBJ2-5; tentatively, D is TRBD2 (7 bases). The germline V and J ends were trimmed by 8 bases and 5 bases, with 18 bases remaining between them. CDR3 length: 14 amino acids. Germline CDR1 MDHEN, CDR2 SYDVKM. DNA of the CDR3: TGTGCCAGCTTACCGGGGGGCCTGCGGGAGACCCAGTACTTC. Protein sequence: CASLPGGLRETQYF.

The V gene is TRBV5-5, the J gene TRBJ1-5, with D possibly being TRBD1 (5 bases). Trimming stripped 0 bases from V and 4 bases from J, with 8 bases between. Per the germline V gene, CDR1 is SGHKS and CDR2 is YYEKEE (reference sequence). There are 14 residues in the CDR3. CDR3 residues: CASSLVQGNQPQHF. In DNA form, the CDR3 reads TGTGCCAGCAGCTTGGTTCAGGGTAATCAGCCCCAGCATTTT. Based on the CDR3 plus reference TRBV5-5 and TRBJ1-5, the full variable domain is DAGVTQSPTHLIKTRGQQVTLRCSPISGHKSVSWYQQVLGQGPQFIFQYYEKEERGRGNFPDRFSARQFPNYSSELNVNALLLGDSALYLCASSLVQGNQPQHFGDGTRLSIL.